Described below is a single T cell receptor beta chain sequence and its context. The entry originates in a study of blood T cell repertoires in COVID-19. Study as a whole: Nucleic acid was either cDNA or gDNA, and it came from T cells, B-cell-depleted T cells, or PBMCs.

Authors' analysis steps: Scientists estimated how many nucleated cells there were by amplifying reference gene primers. The repertoire was sequenced with immunoSEQ multiplex PCR; TCRdb's copy has only in-frame clones and lacks some. Clone size and V and J calls were adopted from that table, with D and trimming inferred from the DNA. The data show under 300,000 clones, around 93% seen once. The participants were between about 18 and 90 years old and came from about two dozen US areas. Cohorts were determined from participant-reported clinical history. V lost 0 bases and J lost 0, with 4 bases in between. Germline V gene sequence: CDR1 GTSNPN, CDR2 SVGIG (reference sequence). This CDR3 spans 13 amino acids.

The chain uses TRBV30 and TRBJ2-3; D gene uncertain. The sequencing sample was made of PBMCs or T cells enriched from blood (not recorded which). This receptor was obtained from a human donor in a cohort exposed to, infected with or recovered from COVID-19 (not recorded which). The donor label of this sample is uncertain. The CDR3 here is CAWSVQSTDTQYF. The CDR3 nucleotides are TGTGCCTGGAGTGTACAAAGCACAGATACGCAGTATTTT. Variable domain in full (rest from reference TRBV30 and TRBJ2-3): SQTIHQWPATLVQPVGSPLSLECTVEGTSNPNLYWYRQAAGRGLQLLFYSVGIGQISSEVPQNLSASRPQDRQFILSSKKLLLSDSGFYLCAWSVQSTDTQYFGPGTRLTVL.